These 23 T cell receptor beta chains were all obtained from the same sample, sequenced in a study of read filtering for tumor transcriptome and immune sequencing. Molecular barcoded adaptors covering alpha/delta and beta/gamma chains were used on 400 ng RNA. A single record per CDR3 protein comes from TCRdb applying MiXCR to the reads. The table shows about 130,000 distinct CDR3 sequences, with approximately 13% occurring only once. Sequencing used a population of CD138-negative cells sorted from bone marrow. The receptors here all came from a donor at least 40 years old with multiple myeloma.

This clonotype appeared many times. The CDR3 DNA is TGTGCCACCACAGGGGCGAGCGAAAAACTGTTTTTT. It translates to CATTGASEKLFF. V gene TRBV28 combines with J gene TRBJ1-4; 7 bases are a match to TRBD1. Germline V CDR1 and CDR2: MDHEN, SYDVKM. CDR3 size: 12 residues. V trimming: 10 bases; J trimming: 8 bases; junction bases outside the gene matches: 7.

This clonotype has just a few counts. This sequence joins TRBV29-1 and TRBJ2-2; no definite D call. Trimming took off 3 bases at V and 1 base at J, with 9 bases between the two ends. The CDR3 has 14 residues. Germline V CDR1 and CDR2: SQVTM, ANQGSEA. CDR3 nucleotides: TGCAGCGTTGATCGGGCTGGGAACACCGGGGAGCTGTTTTTT. Amino acids: CSVDRAGNTGELFF.

In this sample, this clonotype turned up many times. The chain is built from TRBV2 and TRBJ2-1; the match to TRBD2 covers 7 bases. The V segment lost 6 bases and the J segment 4 bases; nucleotides outside the gene matches: 6. The CDR3 extends over 14 amino acids. CDR1 is SNHLY and CDR2 is FYNNEI in the germline V gene. This CDR3 is CASRPTSSYNEQFF. The CDR3 DNA sequence: TGTGCCAGCAGACCGACTAGCTCTTACAATGAGCAGTTCTTC.

The rearrangement links TRBV5-6 to TRBJ2-3; D is uncertain. Per the germline V gene, CDR1 is SGHDT and CDR2 is YYEEEE. This CDR3 spans 14 amino acids. With 4 bases removed from V and 1 base from J, the gap between germline ends came to 10 bases. The CDR3 sequence is CASSPGIRTDTQYF. The CDR3 nucleotides read TGTGCCAGCAGCCCGGGCATACGCACAGATACGCAGTATTTT.

This clonotype was picked up a small number of times. A much larger clone lies a single base off, so this may be a read error. Since the CDR3 does not end with the conserved phenylalanine or tryptophan, this likely comes from a read error. The chain uses TRBV5-1 and TRBJ2-5, with 8 bases identical to TRBD2. This CDR3 is built from 15 residues. Germline V lookup: CDR1 SGHRS, CDR2 YFSETQ. V trimming: 3 bases; J trimming: 1 base; junction bases outside the gene matches: 5. Here the CDR3 DNA reads TGCGCCAGCAGCTCTATGGCGGGGGGCCAAGAGACCCAGTACCTC. This sequence encodes CASSSMAGGQETQYL.

The CDR3 bases are TGTGCCAGCAGCTTGTCCCGGGTGGCCGGGGAGCTGTTTTTT. Amino acid sequence: CASSLSRVAGELFF. This chain links TRBV7-3 with TRBJ2-2; D is undetermined. CDR1 is SGHTA, CDR2 FQGTGA, per germline. V lost 3 bases to trimming and J lost 6 bases, with 11 bases between them. The CDR3 consists of 14 residues.

This clonotype was observed at least ten times. V and J are TRBV24-1 and TRBJ2-3, with 11 positions matching TRBD2. The CDR3 consists of 15 residues. V dropped 7 bases and J dropped 2; count of bases not matched to a gene: 4. Looked up from germline, CDR1 is KGHDR and CDR2 is SFDVKD. This CDR3 reads CATRGTSGDTDTQYF. For the CDR3, the DNA is TGTGCCACCAGGGGGACTAGCGGTGACACAGATACGCAGTATTTT.

This clonotype was seen ten or more times. The CDR3 here is CASSLSLVTEAFF. In DNA form, the CDR3 reads TGCGCCAGCAGCTTGAGTCTTGTCACTGAAGCTTTCTTT. This chain joins TRBV5-1 and TRBJ1-1; the D is unclear. V lost 1 base and J 4 bases, leaving 8 bases between the germline ends. Germline CDR1 reads SGHRS; CDR2 reads YFSETQ. The CDR3 has 13 residues.

About this clonotype itself: A much larger clone differs by one base, so this may be a read error. The chain recombines TRBV24-1 with TRBJ1-5; D is unclear. The CDR3 sequence is 16 residues long. Germline CDR1 KGHDR, CDR2 SFDVKD. CDR3 coding DNA: TGTGCCACCAGTGGTTTGACGGGGAGGACCAATCAGCCCCAGCATTTT. Amino acids: CATSGLTGRTNQPQHF.

Remarks on this clonotype: This may be a read error: a much more frequent sequence differs by one nucleotide. The chain is built from TRBV5-1 and TRBJ1-1; D uncertain. Germline CDR1 reads SGHRS; CDR2 reads YFSETQ. This CDR3 has 13 residues. This CDR3 is CASMPAGDTEASF. The CDR3 nucleotides are TGCGCCAGCATGCCTGCGGGAGATACTGAAGCTTCCTTT.

This clonotype was seen just once. A far larger clone is a single base away, which makes a read error likely. The genes are TRBV7-2 and TRBJ2-1, with a possible D match to TRBD2 (5 bases). CDR1 is SGHTA and CDR2 is FQGNSA in the germline V gene. The CDR3 is made up of 13 amino acids. As DNA, the CDR3 is TGTGCCAGCAGCTTAGAACTAGAAACTGAGCAGTCCTTC. Residues: CASSLELETEQSF.

This clonotype is deemed medium-sized (0.01 to 0.1%). The CDR3 sequence is CASSRSGKIDYNEQFF. The CDR3 nucleotides read TGTGCCAGCAGCAGAAGCGGGAAGATCGACTACAATGAGCAGTTCTTC. This rearrangement joins TRBV7-9 to TRBJ2-1, with 7 bases matching TRBD2. Trimming cost V 5 bases and J 3 bases; bases outside gene matches: 10. Germline V gene data show CDR1 as SEHNR and CDR2 as FQNEAQ (reference sequence). The length of the CDR3 is 16 residues.

This clonotype was detected ten times or more. The chain has TRBV4-1 and TRBJ2-2, with D possibly TRBD2 on 5 matching bases. In germline, CDR1 is MGHRA, CDR2 YSYEKL. Trimming took off 3 bases at V and 4 bases at J, with 21 bases between the two ends. This CDR3 has 18 amino acids. CDR3 in amino acids: CASSHLGRSAVGTGELFF. As DNA, the CDR3 is TGCGCCAGCAGCCACCTGGGGAGATCCGCGGTTGGCACCGGGGAGCTGTTTTTT.

This chain joins TRBV29-1 and TRBJ2-3, with TRBD2 matching 9 bases. The CDR3 is 13 residues long. Germline V gene data show CDR1 as SQVTM and CDR2 as ANQGSEA. V shed 7 bases and J 4 bases; nucleotides not matched to a gene: 6. The CDR3 nucleotides read TGCAGCGCTGGGACTAGCAGTTCAGATACGCAGTATTTT. Amino acids: CSAGTSSSDTQYF.

Of note for this clonotype: This may stem from a read error, because a much larger clone lies one nucleotide away. Since no conserved phenylalanine or tryptophan closes the CDR3, a read error is the likely cause. The J gene is TRBJ1-5, the V gene TRBV24-1, with a possible D match to TRBD1 (5 bases). V shed 7 bases and J shed 7 bases, with 13 bases lying between them. The CDR3 runs 13 residues. CDR1 is KGHDR and CDR2 is SFDVKD in the germline V gene. Here the CDR3 reads CATSSGGQQPQHS. The CDR3 DNA reads as TGTGCCACCAGCTCTGGGGGTCAGCAGCCCCAGCATTCT.

This clonotype appeared many times. The rearrangement links TRBV11-2 to TRBJ2-7; possible D gene TRBD2, 5 bases. From germline, CDR1 is SGHAT and CDR2 FQNNGV. The V gene lost 0 bases and the J gene lost 0 bases, with 9 bases spanning the gap. The CDR3 runs to 15 residues. CDR3 DNA: TGTGCCAGCAGCTTAGAAGCCGGACTCTCCTACGAGCAGTACTTC. It specifies CASSLEAGLSYEQYF.

About this clonotype: A read error is possible here, since a much larger clone lies one base away. The J gene is TRBJ2-1, the V gene TRBV6-6; tentatively, D is TRBD1 or TRBD2 (5 bases each). The CDR3 has 14 residues. From germline, CDR1 is MNHNY and CDR2 SVGAGI (reference sequence). The CDR3 spells CASSSGRGHNEQLF. Here the CDR3 DNA reads TGTGCCAGCAGTTCGGGACGGGGTCACAATGAGCAGCTCTTC.

The rearrangement links TRBV7-3 to TRBJ2-1; 9 nucleotides agree with TRBD2. This CDR3 is 14 amino acids long. V lost 8 bases and J lost 4; bases outside the gene matches: 6. Germline lookup yields CDR1 SGHTA and CDR2 FQGTGA. CDR3 protein: CASATAGGYNEQFF. CDR3 nucleotide sequence: TGTGCCAGCGCAACGGCGGGAGGGTACAATGAGCAGTTCTTC.

This clonotype was detected ten times or more. This sequence joins TRBV5-4 and TRBJ2-1; 10 bases agree with TRBD2. CDR3 length: 15 amino acids. The germline CDR1 and CDR2 sequences are SGHNT and YYREEE (reference sequence). With V trimmed by 3 bases and J by 3 bases, 3 bases remained unmatched. DNA of the CDR3: TGTGCCAGCAGCTCCTCTAGCGGGAGCTACAATGAGCAGTTCTTC. Its translation: CASSSSSGSYNEQFF.

V and J are TRBV7-2 and TRBJ2-1; 14 bases are shared with TRBD2. The CDR3 runs to 15 residues. Trimming cost V 6 bases and J 9 bases; bases outside gene matches: 7. From germline, CDR1 is SGHTA and CDR2 FQGNSA. The CDR3 reads CASREGGLAGVEQFF. The DNA for the CDR3 is TGTGCCAGCAGAGAGGGGGGACTAGCGGGAGTTGAGCAGTTCTTC.

This clonotype was observed many times. The chain employs TRBV21-1 and TRBJ2-3; the table's D gene call, TRBD1, was not cross checked with the DNA. TRBV21-1 is marked as a pseudogene. This CDR3 region has 16 residues. The CDR3 sequence: CASSKDGTGILDTQYF. The CDR3 DNA reads TGTGCCAGCAGCAAGGACGGGACAGGGATTTTGGATACGCAGTATTTT.

A word on this clonotype: A junction end diverges from the germline sequence, so it may reflect a read error. This chain uses TRBV15 with TRBJ2-1, with D tentatively TRBD1 or TRBD2 (5 bases each). This CDR3 spans 15 amino acids. Germline assignment: CDR1 LNHNV and CDR2 YYDKDF (reference sequence). CDR3 nucleotide sequence: TGTGCCATCAGCAGAGGGCCAGTAGGGCTTCTGGGGCAGCTCTTC. This codes for CAISRGPVGLLGQLF.

In the case of this clonotype: Just one base apart from a much larger clone, this may be a read error. Since the CDR3 does not end with the conserved phenylalanine or tryptophan, this likely comes from a read error. The chain has TRBV12-3 or TRBV12-4 and TRBJ1-2; 7 positions match TRBD1. CDR3 length: 13 amino acids. V was pared by 5 bases and J by 7 bases, with 7 bases of the junction left unmatched. CDR3 sequence: CASSPGQILGYTL. In DNA form, the CDR3 reads TGTGCCAGCAGTCCGGGACAGATCCTTGGCTACACCCTC.